One sample yielded the 9 T cell receptor beta chains listed below, sequenced in a study of T cell repertoires and HLA-DP antigens. These TCRs' antigens remain unknown. TCRdb keeps only in-frame clones here, not all; method: immunoSEQ multiplex PCR. The repertoire has around 90,000 clones, 86% of them found once; the top ten carry 1.7%. What was sequenced was CD4+ T cells from PBMCs. The receptors shown here come from a man in his forties or fifties in good health and CMV-seronegative.

This clone came up once. The rearrangement links TRBV11-2 to TRBJ2-2; the D is unclear. V gave up 3 bases and J gave up 6 bases, with 14 bases separating them. This CDR3 is built from 15 residues. CDR1 is SGHAT, CDR2 FQNNGV, per germline. DNA of the CDR3: TGTGCCAGCAGCTTTACAAGGGTTCTGGCCGGGGAGCTGTTTTTT. It specifies CASSFTRVLAGELFF.

The V call is TRBV4-2, the J call TRBJ1-3; weak D call: TRBD1 (6 bases). CDR1 is LGHNA and CDR2 is YNFKEQ in the germline V gene. The CDR3 sequence is 16 residues long. Trimming stripped 5 bases from V and 0 bases from J, with 14 bases between. The CDR3: CASSRAQGDSGNTIYF. CDR3 sequence (DNA): TGTGCCAGCAGCAGGGCACAGGGTGACTCTGGAAACACCATATATTTT.

The chain combines TRBV7-9 with TRBJ2-1, with 8 bases identical to TRBD2. Germline V gives CDR1 SEHNR, CDR2 FQNEAQ (reference sequence). With 4 bases clipped from V and 8 bases from J, the junction kept 7 bases outside the gene matches. The CDR3 loop spans 14 amino acids. CDR3 amino acids: CASSSGLGNDEQFF. The CDR3 bases are TGTGCCAGCAGCTCGGGACTAGGTAACGATGAGCAGTTCTTC. The variable domain in full, with the rest retrieved from reference TRBV7-9 and TRBJ2-1, is DTGVSQNPRHKITKRGQNVTFRCDPISEHNRLYWYRQTLGQGPEFLTYFQNEAQLEKSRLLSDRFSAERPKGSFSTLEIQRTEQGDSAMYLCASSSGLGNDEQFFGPGTRLTVL.

This chain links TRBV11-2 with TRBJ2-2; D is ambiguous. Trimming shortened V by 1 base and J by 1 base, and 7 bases separated the two germline ends. This CDR3 is 15 amino acids long. Germline CDR1 and CDR2: SGHAT and FQNNGV. The CDR3 loop is CASSLVPLNTGELFF. The CDR3 DNA reads as TGTGCCAGCAGCTTAGTACCCTTGAACACCGGGGAGCTGTTTTTT.

CDR3 region: CASSQDLQGGNEQFF. CDR3 nucleotides: TGCGCCAGCAGCCAAGATCTGCAGGGGGGCAATGAGCAGTTCTTC. This chain uses TRBV4-3 with TRBJ2-1; the D gene is possibly TRBD1 (7 bases). CDR3 length: 15 residues. V lost 0 bases, J lost 6 bases, and 12 bases lay in between. The germline V gene encodes CDR1 LGHNA and CDR2 YSLEER.

The V call is TRBV6-5, the J call TRBJ1-2; D remains ambiguous. V was cut by 0 bases and J by 0 bases, with 11 bases left in between. Germline V gene sequence: CDR1 MNHEY, CDR2 SVGAGI. This CDR3 has 16 amino acids. In DNA form, the CDR3 reads TGTGCCAGCAGTTACTCGACGGGTTCAGCTAACTATGGCTACACCTTC. It translates to CASSYSTGSANYGYTF.

The gene calls are TRBV5-4 and TRBJ2-2, with a possible D match to TRBD1 (6 bases). Germline loops: CDR1 SGHNT, CDR2 YYREEE (reference sequence). V shed 1 base and J shed 0 bases, with 7 bases lying between them. The CDR3 consists of 15 residues. The CDR3 bases are TGTGCCAGCAGCTTGCAGGGGACGAACACCGGGGAGCTGTTTTTT. Its protein product is CASSLQGTNTGELFF. The full variable domain, with the rest looked up from reference TRBV5-4 and TRBJ2-2, is ETGVTQSPTHLIKTRGQQVTLRCSSQSGHNTVSWYQQALGQGPQFIFQYYREEENGRGNFPPRFSGLQFPNYSSELNVNALELDDSALYLCASSLQGTNTGELFFGEGSRLTVL.

The chain links TRBV19 to TRBJ2-7; D unresolved. Trimming pared 6 bases from V and 3 bases from J, leaving 12 bases between. This CDR3 contains 13 residues. Germline V gives CDR1 LNHDA, CDR2 SQIVND (reference sequence). The chain's CDR3 is CASSEQTGYEQYF. Here the CDR3 DNA reads TGTGCCAGTAGCGAACAGACTGGCTACGAGCAGTACTTC.

This clone was recorded a few times. V and J are TRBV27 and TRBJ1-6, with 10 bases identical to TRBD1. Unmatched junction bases numbered 5, after V lost 5 bases and J lost 7 bases. This CDR3 spans 15 amino acids. Per germline, CDR1 MNHEY and CDR2 SMNVEV (reference sequence). CDR3 amino acids: CASSQPGQGNSPLHF. CDR3 DNA sequence: TGTGCCAGCAGTCAACCGGGACAGGGGAATTCACCCCTCCACTTT.